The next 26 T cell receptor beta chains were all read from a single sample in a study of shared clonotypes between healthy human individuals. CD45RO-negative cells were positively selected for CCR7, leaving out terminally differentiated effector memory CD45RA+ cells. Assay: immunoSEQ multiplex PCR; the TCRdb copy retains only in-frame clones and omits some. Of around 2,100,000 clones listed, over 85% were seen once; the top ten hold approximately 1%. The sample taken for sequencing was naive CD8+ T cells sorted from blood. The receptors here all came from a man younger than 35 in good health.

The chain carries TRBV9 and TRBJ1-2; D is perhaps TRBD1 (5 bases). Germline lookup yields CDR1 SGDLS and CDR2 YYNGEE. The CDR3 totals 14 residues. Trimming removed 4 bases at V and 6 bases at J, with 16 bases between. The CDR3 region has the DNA TGTGCCAGCAGCCCAGGTGGGGGTGTCGATGGCTACACCTTC. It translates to CASSPGGGVDGYTF.

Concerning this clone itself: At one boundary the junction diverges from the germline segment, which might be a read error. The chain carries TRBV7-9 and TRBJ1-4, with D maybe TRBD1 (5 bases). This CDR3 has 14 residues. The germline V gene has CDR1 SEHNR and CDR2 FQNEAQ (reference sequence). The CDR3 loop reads CASSSQGGNEELFF. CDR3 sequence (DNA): TGTGCCAGCAGCTCCCAGGGCGGTAATGAAGAACTGTTTTTT.

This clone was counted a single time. The chain's CDR3 is CASMGGGNTEAFF. CDR3 nucleotides: TGTGCTAGTATGGGCGGCGGGAACACTGAAGCTTTCTTT. This chain links TRBV12-5 with TRBJ1-1; unclear D gene. This CDR3 has 13 amino acids. CDR1 is LGHNT, CDR2 FRNRAP, per germline. V lost 8 bases, J lost 1 base, and 11 bases lay in between.

DNA of the CDR3: TGTGCCAGCAGTCGACAAGGGGCCGAGCAGTACTTC. It translates to CASSRQGAEQYF. The rearrangement joins TRBV7-9 to TRBJ2-7; weak D call: TRBD1 (5 bases). The CDR3 consists of 12 residues. Germline assignment: CDR1 SEHNR and CDR2 FQNEAQ (reference sequence). V was shortened by 6 bases and J by 6 bases, with 12 bases between the two germline ends.

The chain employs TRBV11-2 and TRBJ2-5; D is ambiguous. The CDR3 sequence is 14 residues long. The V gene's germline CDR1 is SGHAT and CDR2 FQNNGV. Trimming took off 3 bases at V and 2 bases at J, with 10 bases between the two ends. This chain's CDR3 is CASSFLNSQETQYF. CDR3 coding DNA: TGTGCCAGCAGCTTTCTTAACTCACAAGAGACCCAGTACTTC.

CDR3 nucleotide sequence: TGCGCCAGCAGCTTCTCAGCGGGGAGGGAAACCTACGAGCAGTACTTC. Protein sequence: CASSFSAGRETYEQYF. The chain has TRBV5-1 and TRBJ2-7, with TRBD2 matching 7 bases. The CDR3 is 16 amino acids. Per germline, CDR1 SGHRS and CDR2 YFSETQ. Unmatched junction bases numbered 10, after V lost 2 bases and J lost 2 bases.

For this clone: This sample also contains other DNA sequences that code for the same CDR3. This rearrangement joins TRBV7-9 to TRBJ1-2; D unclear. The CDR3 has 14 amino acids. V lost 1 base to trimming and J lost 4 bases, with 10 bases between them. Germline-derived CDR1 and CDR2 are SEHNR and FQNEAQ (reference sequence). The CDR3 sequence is CASSLGGGLYGYTF. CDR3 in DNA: TGTGCCAGCAGCTTAGGTGGAGGACTCTATGGCTACACCTTC.

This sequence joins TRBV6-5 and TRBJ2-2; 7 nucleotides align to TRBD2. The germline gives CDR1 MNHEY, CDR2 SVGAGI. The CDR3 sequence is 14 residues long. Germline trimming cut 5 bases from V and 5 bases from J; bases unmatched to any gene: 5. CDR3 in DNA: TGTGCCAGCAGTCCCAGCGGGGTTACCGGGGAGCTGTTTTTT. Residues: CASSPSGVTGELFF.

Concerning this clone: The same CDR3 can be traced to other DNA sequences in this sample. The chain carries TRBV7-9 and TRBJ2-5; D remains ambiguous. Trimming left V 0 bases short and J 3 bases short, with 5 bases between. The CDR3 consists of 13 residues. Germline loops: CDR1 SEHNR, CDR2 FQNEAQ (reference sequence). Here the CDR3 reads CASSLAVEETQYF. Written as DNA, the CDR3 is TGTGCCAGCAGCTTAGCGGTAGAAGAGACCCAGTACTTC.

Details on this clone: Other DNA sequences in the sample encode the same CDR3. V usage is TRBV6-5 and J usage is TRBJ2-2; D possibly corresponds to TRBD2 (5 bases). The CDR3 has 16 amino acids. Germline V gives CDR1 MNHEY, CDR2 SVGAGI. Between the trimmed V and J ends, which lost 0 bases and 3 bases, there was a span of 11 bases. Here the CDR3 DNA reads TGTGCCAGCAGTTACTCGGCGGGCGAGTACACCGGGGAGCTGTTTTTT. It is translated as CASSYSAGEYTGELFF.

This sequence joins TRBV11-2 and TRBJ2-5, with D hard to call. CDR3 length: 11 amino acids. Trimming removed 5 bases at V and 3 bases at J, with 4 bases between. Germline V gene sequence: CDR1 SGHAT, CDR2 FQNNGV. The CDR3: CASSHEETQYF. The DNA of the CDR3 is TGTGCCAGCAGCCATGAAGAGACCCAGTACTTC. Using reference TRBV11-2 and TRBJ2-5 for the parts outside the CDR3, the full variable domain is EAGVAQSPRYKIIEKRQSVAFWCNPISGHATLYWYQQILGQGPKLLIQFQNNGVVDDSQLPKDRFSAERLKGVDSTLKIQPAKLEDSAVYLCASSHEETQYFGPGTRLLVL.

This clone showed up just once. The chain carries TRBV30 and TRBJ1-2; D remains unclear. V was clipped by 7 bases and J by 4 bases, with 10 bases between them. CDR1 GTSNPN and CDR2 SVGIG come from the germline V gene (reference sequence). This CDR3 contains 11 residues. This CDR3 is CASGKAYGYTF. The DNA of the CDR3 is TGTGCCTCCGGGAAAGCCTATGGCTACACCTTC.

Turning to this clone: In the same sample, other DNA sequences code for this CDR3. The CDR3 protein is CSVDLGTGSYEQYF. The DNA of the CDR3 is TGCAGCGTCGATCTAGGGACAGGTTCCTACGAGCAGTACTTC. This sequence joins TRBV29-1 and TRBJ2-7, with TRBD1 identical over 8 bases. The J segment lost 1 base and the V segment lost 6 bases, leaving 8 bases of the junction unmatched. CDR1 and CDR2 (germline): SQVTM, ANQGSEA. The CDR3 totals 14 residues.

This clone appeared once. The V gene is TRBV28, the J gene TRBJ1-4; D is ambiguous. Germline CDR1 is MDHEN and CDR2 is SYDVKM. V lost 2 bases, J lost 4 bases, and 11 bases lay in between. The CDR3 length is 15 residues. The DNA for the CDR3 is TGTGCCAGCAGTTTAAGTACGGGAATTAATGAAAAACTGTTTTTT. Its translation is CASSLSTGINEKLFF. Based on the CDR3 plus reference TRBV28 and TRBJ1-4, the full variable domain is DVKVTQSSRYLVKRTGEKVFLECVQDMDHENMFWYRQDPGLGLRLIYFSYDVKMKEKGDIPEGYSVSREKKERFSLILESASTNQTSMYLCASSLSTGINEKLFFGSGTQLSVL.

The CDR3 loop reads CASSSTPTPNYGYTF. The CDR3 bases are TGTGCCAGCAGCTCCACACCTACCCCCAACTATGGCTACACCTTC. The V and J genes are TRBV13 and TRBJ1-2; D call uncertain. V was trimmed by 4 bases and J by 2 bases, leaving 14 bases between them. Germline CDR1 is PRHDT and CDR2 is FYEKMQ (reference sequence). This CDR3 has 15 amino acids.

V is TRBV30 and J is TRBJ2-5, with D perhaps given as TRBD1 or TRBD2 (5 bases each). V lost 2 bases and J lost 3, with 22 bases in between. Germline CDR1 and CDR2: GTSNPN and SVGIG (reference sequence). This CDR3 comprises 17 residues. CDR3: CAWSPLQKRGVEETQYF. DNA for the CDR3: TGTGCCTGGAGTCCTCTACAAAAGCGAGGGGTAGAAGAGACCCAGTACTTC.

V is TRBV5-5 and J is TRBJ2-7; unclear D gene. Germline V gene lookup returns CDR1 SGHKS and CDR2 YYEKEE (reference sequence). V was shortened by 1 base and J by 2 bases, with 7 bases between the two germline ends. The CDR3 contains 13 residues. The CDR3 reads CASSLKGPYEQYF. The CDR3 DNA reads TGTGCCAGCAGCTTGAAAGGGCCCTACGAGCAGTACTTC.

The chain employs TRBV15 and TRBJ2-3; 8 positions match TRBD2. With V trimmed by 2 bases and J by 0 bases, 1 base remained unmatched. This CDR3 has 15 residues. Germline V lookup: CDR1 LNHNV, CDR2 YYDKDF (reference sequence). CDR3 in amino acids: CATSRLAGSTDTQYF. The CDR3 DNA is TGTGCCACCAGCAGACTAGCGGGTAGCACAGATACGCAGTATTTT.

CDR3 nucleotides: TGTGCCAGTAGTATAGGGAACAACTTAGGCTTTAGCAATCAGCCCCAGCATTTT. Translating it yields CASSIGNNLGFSNQPQHF. V gene TRBV19 combines with J gene TRBJ1-5; D is unclear. Germline V gene data show CDR1 as LNHDA and CDR2 as SQIVND (reference sequence). The CDR3 has 18 amino acids. The germline V and J ends were trimmed by 1 base and 0 bases, with 16 bases remaining between them.

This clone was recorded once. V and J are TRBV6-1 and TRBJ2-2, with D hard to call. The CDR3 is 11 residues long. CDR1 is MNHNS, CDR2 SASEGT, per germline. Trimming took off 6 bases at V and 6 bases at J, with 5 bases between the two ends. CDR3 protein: CASSHSGELFF. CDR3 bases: TGTGCCAGCAGCCACTCCGGGGAGCTGTTTTTT.

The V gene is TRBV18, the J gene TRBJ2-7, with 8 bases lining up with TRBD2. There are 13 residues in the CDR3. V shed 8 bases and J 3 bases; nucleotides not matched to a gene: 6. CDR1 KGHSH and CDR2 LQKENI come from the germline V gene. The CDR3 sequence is CASTTGTSYEQYF. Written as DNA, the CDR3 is TGTGCCAGCACGACTGGGACTAGCTACGAGCAGTACTTC. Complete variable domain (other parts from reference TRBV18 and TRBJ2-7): NAGVMQNPRHLVRRRGQEARLRCSPMKGHSHVYWYRQLPEEGLKFMVYLQKENIIDESGMPKERFSAEFPKEGPSILRIQQVVRGDSAAYFCASTTGTSYEQYFGPGTRLTVT.

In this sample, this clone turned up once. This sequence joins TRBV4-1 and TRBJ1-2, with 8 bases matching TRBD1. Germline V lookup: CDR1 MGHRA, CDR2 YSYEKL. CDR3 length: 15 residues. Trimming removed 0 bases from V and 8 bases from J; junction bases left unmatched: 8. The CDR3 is CASSQEVRTGNGYTF. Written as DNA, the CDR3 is TGCGCCAGCAGCCAAGAAGTTCGGACAGGGAACGGCTACACCTTC.

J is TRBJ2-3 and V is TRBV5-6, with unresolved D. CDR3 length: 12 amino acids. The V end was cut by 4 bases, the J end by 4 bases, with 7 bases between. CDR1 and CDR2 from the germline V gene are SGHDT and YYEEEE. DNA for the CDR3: TGTGCCAGCAGCCAACACCCAGATACGCAGTATTTT. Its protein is CASSQHPDTQYF.

The CDR3 DNA sequence: TGTGCCAGCAGTGGGATCTACAATGAGCAGTTCTTC. Its protein product is CASSGIYNEQFF. V is TRBV25-1 and J is TRBJ2-1; no definite D call. There are 12 residues in the CDR3. V lost 4 bases and J lost 3, with 4 bases in between. From germline, CDR1 is MGHDK and CDR2 SYGVNS.

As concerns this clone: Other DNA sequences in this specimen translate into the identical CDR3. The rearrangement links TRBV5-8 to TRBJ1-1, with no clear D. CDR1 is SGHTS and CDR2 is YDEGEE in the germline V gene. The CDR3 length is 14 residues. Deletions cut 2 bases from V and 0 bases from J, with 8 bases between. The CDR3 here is CASSFRQLNTEAFF. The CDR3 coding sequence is TGTGCCAGCAGCTTTCGGCAGCTGAACACTGAAGCTTTCTTT.

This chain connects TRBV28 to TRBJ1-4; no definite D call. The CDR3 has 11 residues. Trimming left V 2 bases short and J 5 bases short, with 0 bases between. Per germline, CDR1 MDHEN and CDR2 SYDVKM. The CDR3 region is CASSLNEKLFF. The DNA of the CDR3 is TGTGCCAGCAGTTTAAATGAAAAACTGTTTTTT. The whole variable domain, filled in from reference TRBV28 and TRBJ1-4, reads DVKVTQSSRYLVKRTGEKVFLECVQDMDHENMFWYRQDPGLGLRLIYFSYDVKMKEKGDIPEGYSVSREKKERFSLILESASTNQTSMYLCASSLNEKLFFGSGTQLSVL.